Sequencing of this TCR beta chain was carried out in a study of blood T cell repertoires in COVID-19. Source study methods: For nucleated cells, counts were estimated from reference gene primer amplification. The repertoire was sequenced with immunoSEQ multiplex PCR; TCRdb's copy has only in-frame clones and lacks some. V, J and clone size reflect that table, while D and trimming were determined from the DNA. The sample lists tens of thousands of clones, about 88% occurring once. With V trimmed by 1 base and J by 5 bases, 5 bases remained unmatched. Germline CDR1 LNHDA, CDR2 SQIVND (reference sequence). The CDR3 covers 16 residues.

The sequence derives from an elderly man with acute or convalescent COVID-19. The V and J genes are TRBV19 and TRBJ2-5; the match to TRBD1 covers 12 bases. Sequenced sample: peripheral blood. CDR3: CASSIVPGQGAETQYF. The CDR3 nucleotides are TGTGCCAGTAGTATAGTACCGGGACAGGGGGCTGAGACCCAGTACTTC.